The 23 T cell receptor beta chains given below trace back to one sample, sequenced in a study of Ad26.COV2.S vaccination and SARS-CoV-2 variants. Using immunoSEQ multiplex PCR, the repertoire was profiled, and TCRdb retains in-frame clones only, with some absent. This sample has under 550,000 clones; approximately 92% occur once, and the top ten carry roughly an eighth. Treatment of the sample: roughly 19 received Ad26.COV2.S at low or high dose, single or two shots; roughly five received placebo; per-sample allocation not given. Samples came from day 63 after the first vaccine or placebo injection. The material was peripheral blood, obtained in a trial of Ad26.COV2.S vaccine versus placebo. The receptors derive from a person between 18 and 65 years old who received the Ad26.COV2.S COVID-19 vaccine or a placebo.

The chain recombines TRBV19 with TRBJ2-6, with 11 bases aligning to TRBD1. The length of the CDR3 is 17 residues. After removal of 5 bases from V and 1 base from J, the junction contained 4 bases not matched to a gene. Per germline, CDR1 LNHDA and CDR2 SQIVND (reference sequence). DNA for the CDR3: TGTGCCAGTAGTGAGGGACAGGGGGTATCTGGGGCCAACGTCCTGACTTTC. Protein sequence: CASSEGQGVSGANVLTF.

This clone was seen once. V gene TRBV6-6 combines with J gene TRBJ2-5, with 10 bases aligning to TRBD1. Germline CDR1 MNHNY, CDR2 SVGAGI (reference sequence). V shed 6 bases and J 5 bases; nucleotides not matched to a gene: 3. This CDR3 is built from 13 residues. CDR3 coding DNA: TGTGCCAGCAGGACAGGGGGCGCGGAGACCCAGTACTTC. This codes for CASRTGGAETQYF.

The chain uses TRBV7-9 and TRBJ2-1; TRBD1 aligns across 10 bases. The V segment lost 5 bases and the J segment 2 bases; nucleotides outside the gene matches: 6. CDR1 and CDR2 from the germline V gene are SEHNR and FQNEAQ (reference sequence). The CDR3 runs 16 residues. Written as DNA, the CDR3 is TGTGCCAGCAGCGACCCCGGGACAGGGGCCTACAATGAGCAGTTCTTC. Translation: CASSDPGTGAYNEQFF.

V usage is TRBV4-2 and J usage is TRBJ2-1, with 8 bases fitting TRBD2. V lost 4 bases to trimming and J lost 4 bases; unmatched junction nucleotides: 9. Germline V gene lookup returns CDR1 LGHNA and CDR2 YNFKEQ. The CDR3 totals 16 residues. The CDR3 DNA sequence: TGTGCCAGCAGCCCTAGACTAGCGCCTTTGTACAATGAGCAGTTCTTC. It codes for CASSPRLAPLYNEQFF.

The chain joins TRBV12-3 or TRBV12-4 to TRBJ2-5, with TRBD2 identical over 7 bases. CDR3 length equals 12 residues. The V segment lost 7 bases and the J segment 4 bases; nucleotides outside the gene matches: 3. This CDR3 reads CASNPGGETQYF. The DNA of the CDR3 is TGTGCCAGCAACCCGGGGGGAGAGACCCAGTACTTC.

V is TRBV7-2 and J is TRBJ1-2, with D hard to call. Germline CDR1 and CDR2: SGHTA and FQGNSA. The CDR3 contains 14 residues. The V gene lost 6 bases and the J gene lost 0 bases, with 11 bases spanning the gap. CDR3 DNA: TGTGCCAGCAGACCTGACGCAACTAACTATGGCTACACCTTC. It encodes CASRPDATNYGYTF.

In nucleotides, the CDR3 is TGTGCCAGTGGGGGACAGATCTACGAGCAGTACTTC. Amino acids: CASGGQIYEQYF. The V gene is TRBV12-3 or TRBV12-4, the J gene TRBJ2-7, with 7 nucleotides matching TRBD1. The CDR3 loop spans 12 amino acids. V lost 9 bases to trimming and J lost 3 bases; unmatched junction nucleotides: 5.

The gene calls are TRBV7-9 and TRBJ1-2; TRBD1 matches at 7 bases. V shed 3 bases and J 0 bases; nucleotides not matched to a gene: 10. Per germline, CDR1 SEHNR and CDR2 FQNEAQ (reference sequence). This CDR3 spans 17 amino acids. CDR3 region: CASSLRGGDVSNYGYTF. The CDR3 DNA reads TGTGCCAGCAGCTTGAGAGGGGGCGACGTCTCTAACTATGGCTACACCTTC.

V and J are TRBV11-2 and TRBJ2-7; the D is unclear. This CDR3 is 13 amino acids long. From germline, CDR1 is SGHAT and CDR2 FQNNGV. V lost 2 bases, J lost 2 bases, and 7 bases lay in between. CDR3 region: CASSLRVPYEQYF. CDR3 sequence (DNA): TGTGCCAGCAGCTTACGGGTCCCCTACGAGCAGTACTTC. Looking up the rest from reference TRBV11-2 and TRBJ2-7 gives the full variable domain: EAGVAQSPRYKIIEKRQSVAFWCNPISGHATLYWYQQILGQGPKLLIQFQNNGVVDDSQLPKDRFSAERLKGVDSTLKIQPAKLEDSAVYLCASSLRVPYEQYFGPGTRLTVT.

The chain employs TRBV9 and TRBJ2-5, with 7 bases fitting TRBD1. The length of the CDR3 is 15 residues. Germline V gene lookup returns CDR1 SGDLS and CDR2 YYNGEE. V dropped 4 bases and J dropped 4; count of bases not matched to a gene: 10. CDR3 residues: CASSPLGTDLETQYF. The CDR3 DNA is TGTGCCAGCAGCCCCCTAGGGACAGACCTAGAGACCCAGTACTTC.

A few counts support this clone. V and J are TRBV12-5 and TRBJ1-1; D possibly corresponds to TRBD1 (6 bases). Trimming removed 3 bases from V and 0 bases from J, with 14 bases in between. Germline V gene lookup returns CDR1 LGHNT and CDR2 FRNRAP. This CDR3 comprises 16 residues. The CDR3 coding sequence is TGTGCTAGTGGTTTACAGGGCGGCCATATGAACACTGAAGCTTTCTTT. Translated: CASGLQGGHMNTEAFF.

The rearrangement uses TRBV5-1 and TRBJ1-2, with unresolved D. Germline CDR1 is SGHRS and CDR2 is YFSETQ. V was clipped by 0 bases and J by 4 bases, with 10 bases between them. CDR3 length equals 14 residues. This CDR3 is CASSLDVGSYGYTF. The DNA of the CDR3 is TGCGCCAGCAGCTTGGATGTGGGCAGCTATGGCTACACCTTC. Together with reference TRBV5-1 and TRBJ1-2, the CDR3 gives the full variable domain: KAGVTQTPRYLIKTRGQQVTLSCSPISGHRSVSWYQQTPGQGLQFLFEYFSETQRNKGNFPGRFSGRQFSNSRSEMNVSTLELGDSALYLCASSLDVGSYGYTFGSGTRLTVV.

DNA of the CDR3: TGCGCCAGCAGCCGACGAAGTGGGGAACAGGGCAACTATGGCTACACCTTC. It specifies CASSRRSGEQGNYGYTF. The genes are TRBV4-1 and TRBJ1-2, with a tentative D call TRBD1 (6 bases). The length of the CDR3 is 17 residues. In germline, CDR1 is MGHRA, CDR2 YSYEKL. V gave up 4 bases and J gave up 2 bases, with 20 bases separating them.

The rearrangement uses TRBV6-5 and TRBJ2-7, with 7 bases matching TRBD1. This CDR3 is built from 14 residues. The V and J ends lost 8 bases and 6 bases, in that order; junction bases with no gene match: 13. Germline-derived CDR1 and CDR2 are MNHEY and SVGAGI. The CDR3 loop is CASGGLGGSVEQYF. As DNA, the CDR3 is TGTGCCAGCGGGGGCCTAGGGGGCTCGGTCGAGCAGTACTTC.

This chain joins TRBV30 and TRBJ2-7; D is unresolved. V was cut by 3 bases and J by 4 bases, with 16 bases left in between. CDR3 length: 14 amino acids. The germline V gene encodes CDR1 GTSNPN and CDR2 SVGIG (reference sequence). The CDR3 bases are TGTGCCTGGAGGGAACCGGGTCCTTATTACGAGCAGTACTTC. This encodes CAWREPGPYYEQYF. The full variable domain, in which reference TRBV30 and TRBJ2-7 provide the parts outside the CDR3, is SQTIHQWPATLVQPVGSPLSLECTVEGTSNPNLYWYRQAAGRGLQLLFYSVGIGQISSEVPQNLSASRPQDRQFILSSKKLLLSDSGFYLCAWREPGPYYEQYFGPGTRLTVT.

This rearrangement joins TRBV4-1 to TRBJ2-1; the match to TRBD2 covers 7 bases. The V gene end was trimmed by 0 bases and the J gene end by 8 bases; junction bases not matched to a gene: 10. The length of the CDR3 is 16 residues. CDR1 is MGHRA and CDR2 is YSYEKL in the germline V gene. CDR3 nucleotide sequence: TGCGCCAGCAGCCAAGAAGCTCTAGCGGTGGCACATGAGCAGTTCTTC. It yields the protein CASSQEALAVAHEQFF.

The genes are TRBV24-1 and TRBJ2-1; TRBD1 aligns across 11 bases. Germline CDR1 and CDR2: KGHDR and SFDVKD. CDR3 length equals 17 residues. Trimming at V came to 3 bases and at J to 9 bases, leaving 12 bases not matched to a gene. CDR3 sequence (DNA): TGTGCCACCAGTGATCCCCTCGGGGGACAGGGGGGGGGTGAGCAGTTCTTC. Encoded protein: CATSDPLGGQGGGEQFF.

The chain couples TRBV15 to TRBJ2-1, with 11 bases matching TRBD2. The germline CDR1 and CDR2 sequences are LNHNV and YYDKDF (reference sequence). The CDR3 covers 15 residues. The V gene end was trimmed by 6 bases and the J gene end by 4 bases; junction bases not matched to a gene: 5. This CDR3 is CATRHSGRGYNEQFF. The DNA for the CDR3 is TGTGCCACCAGACATAGCGGGAGGGGTTACAATGAGCAGTTCTTC.

This clone came up a few times. This chain uses TRBV6-2 or TRBV6-3 with TRBJ2-7; unclear D gene. There are 12 residues in the CDR3. Germline V lookup: CDR1 MNHEY, CDR2 SVGEGT. V gave up 6 bases and J gave up 1 base, with 7 bases separating them. CDR3 residues: CASSRVSYEQYF. The CDR3 DNA sequence: TGTGCCAGCAGCCGCGTTTCCTACGAGCAGTACTTC.

J is TRBJ1-2 and V is TRBV2, with TRBD1 identical over 8 bases. With V trimmed by 6 bases and J by 8 bases, 14 bases remained unmatched. Germline values: CDR1 SNHLY, CDR2 FYNNEI. The CDR3 sequence is 15 residues long. The CDR3 is CASRFMPDRVGGYTF. The CDR3 DNA is TGTGCCAGCAGGTTTATGCCGGACAGGGTGGGGGGCTACACCTTC.

This clone was recorded a few times. This chain joins TRBV6-1 and TRBJ1-3; D gene uncertain. The CDR3 covers 14 residues. V gave up 0 bases and J gave up 0 bases, with 3 bases separating them. In germline, CDR1 is MNHNS, CDR2 SASEGT. CDR3 in amino acids: CASSEAYSGNTIYF. The CDR3 DNA reads as TGTGCCAGCAGTGAAGCTTACTCTGGAAACACCATATATTTT.

This chain uses TRBV30 with TRBJ2-3; no clear D. Germline lookup yields CDR1 GTSNPN and CDR2 SVGIG (reference sequence). Deletions cut 5 bases from V and 5 bases from J, with 17 bases between. This CDR3 has 14 residues. For the CDR3, the DNA is TGTGCCTGGGAAGTTTTACGTGGGGTAGATACGCAGTATTTT. This encodes CAWEVLRGVDTQYF.

The chain combines TRBV7-3 with TRBJ2-7, with D possibly TRBD2 on 5 matching bases. Germline CDR1 reads SGHTA; CDR2 reads FQGTGA. The CDR3 contains 13 residues. The V end was cut by 6 bases, the J end by 0 bases, with 9 bases between. CDR3 in amino acids: CASRPEGSYEQYF. The CDR3 DNA reads as TGTGCCAGCAGGCCCGAGGGCTCCTACGAGCAGTACTTC.